The entry below gives a single TCR beta chain sequence along with its context. Its antigen is still unknown. The record originates from a study of post-analysis software for immune sequencing data. Overall study results and limits: In multiple sclerosis, normalized Chao1 diversity was significantly below that of controls. Roughly five TRBV segments appeared more often in patients than in controls, and TRBV5-6, TRBV5-1 and TRBV20-1 were among these. With F measure, samples from one preparation batch clustered together strongly.

Germline CDR1 reads SEHNR; CDR2 reads FQNEAQ (reference sequence). The CDR3 spans 17 residues. V lost 5 bases, J lost 1 base, and 11 bases stayed unmatched. The authors incorporated unique molecular identifiers into the TCR beta cDNA libraries. It was from roughly 1 to 10 million T cells that some 460,000 cDNA molecules came. TCRdb independently ran MiXCR on the PCR reads; one entry per CDR3 protein. The repertoire holds some 690,000 distinct CDR3 sequences, just under 30% seen once, with approximately 0.55% in the top ten. The receptor was isolated from a girl aged 10 to 17 with multiple sclerosis. The V and J genes are TRBV7-9 and TRBJ2-3; 8 bases line up with TRBD2. Source material: blood. The chain's CDR3 is CASSRGGGSPGTDTQYF. The CDR3 DNA follows: TGTGCCAGCAGCCGGGGGGGGGGTTCCCCGGGCACAGATACGCAGTATTTT.